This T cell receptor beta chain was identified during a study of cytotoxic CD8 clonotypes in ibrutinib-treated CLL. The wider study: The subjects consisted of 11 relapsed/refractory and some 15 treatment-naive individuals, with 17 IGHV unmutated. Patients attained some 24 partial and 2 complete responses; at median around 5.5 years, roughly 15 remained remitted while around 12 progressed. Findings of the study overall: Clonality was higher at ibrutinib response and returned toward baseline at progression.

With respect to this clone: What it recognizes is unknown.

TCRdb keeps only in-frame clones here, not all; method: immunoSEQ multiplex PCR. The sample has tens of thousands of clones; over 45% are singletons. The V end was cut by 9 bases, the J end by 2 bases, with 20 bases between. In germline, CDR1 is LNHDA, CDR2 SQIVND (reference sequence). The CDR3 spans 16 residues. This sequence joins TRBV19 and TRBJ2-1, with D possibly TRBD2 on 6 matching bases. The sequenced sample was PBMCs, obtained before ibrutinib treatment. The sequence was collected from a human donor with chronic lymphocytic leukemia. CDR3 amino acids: CASLASGTETYNEQFF. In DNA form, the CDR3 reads TGTGCCAGCCTCGCGTCCGGGACTGAAACCTACAATGAGCAGTTCTTC.